The entry below gives a single TCR beta chain sequence along with its context. This sample is drawn from a study of blood T cell repertoires in COVID-19. Study-wide background: Both acute and convalescent COVID-19 samples were obtained from the United States, Italy and Spain.

Authors' data handling: Reference gene primer amplification yielded estimated nucleated cell counts. Sequencing was performed with immunoSEQ multiplex PCR; in TCRdb, only in-frame clones are kept and a portion is missing. V and J calls and clone size come straight from that table; D and trimming were deduced from the DNA. The data show roughly 230,000 clones, with nearly 90% seen just once and around 2.3% held by the top ten. V lost 10 bases, J lost 0 bases, and 10 bases lay in between. The CDR3 runs 13 residues. Germline V gives CDR1 MNHEY, CDR2 SVGAGI. This clonotype was obtained from a woman aged 55 to 70 with COVID-19, enrolled during active disease. Specimen: peripheral blood. The chain is built from TRBV6-5 and TRBJ2-1; D is ambiguous. CDR3 protein: CAIYTSSYNEQFF. As DNA, the CDR3 is TGTGCCATCTATACGAGCTCCTACAATGAGCAGTTCTTC.